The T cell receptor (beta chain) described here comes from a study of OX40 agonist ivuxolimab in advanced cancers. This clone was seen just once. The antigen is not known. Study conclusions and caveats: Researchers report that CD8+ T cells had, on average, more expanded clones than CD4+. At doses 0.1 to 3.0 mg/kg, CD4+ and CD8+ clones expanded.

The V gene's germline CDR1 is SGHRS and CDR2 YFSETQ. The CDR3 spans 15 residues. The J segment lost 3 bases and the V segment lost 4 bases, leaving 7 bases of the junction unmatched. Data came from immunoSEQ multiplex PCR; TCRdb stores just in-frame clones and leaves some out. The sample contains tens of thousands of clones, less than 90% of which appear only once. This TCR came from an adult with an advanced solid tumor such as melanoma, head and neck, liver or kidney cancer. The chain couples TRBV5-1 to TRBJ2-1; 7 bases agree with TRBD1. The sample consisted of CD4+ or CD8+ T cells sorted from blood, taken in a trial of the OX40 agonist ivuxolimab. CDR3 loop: CASSTGTVFYNEQFF. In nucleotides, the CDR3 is TGCGCCAGCAGCACCGGGACAGTCTTCTACAATGAGCAGTTCTTC.